One and the same sample provided the 4 T cell receptor beta chains below, sequenced in a study of shared clonotypes between healthy human individuals. Naive CD8 isolation took CD45RO-negative cells positively selected for CCR7 and excluded terminally differentiated effector memory CD45RA+ cells. Clones were sequenced by immunoSEQ multiplex PCR, and TCRdb holds only the in-frame ones, with some missing. Altogether some 2.1 million clones are present, approximately 95% being singletons, with the ten largest covering roughly 1%. The sequenced material came from naive CD8+ T cells sorted from blood. These receptors came from a man aged 18 to 30 in good health.

The sample holds one count of this clone. V usage is TRBV25-1 and J usage is TRBJ2-1; 7 positions agree with TRBD1. The CDR3 is made up of 13 amino acids. In germline, CDR1 is MGHDK, CDR2 SYGVNS. V dropped 1 base and J dropped 16; count of bases not matched to a gene: 10. CDR3 protein: CASSESRGRGFFF. The DNA of the CDR3 is TGTGCCAGCAGTGAATCCAGGGGCAGGGGGTTTTTCTTC.

Comment on this clone: Other DNA variants within this sample encode the same CDR3. The V and J genes are TRBV4-1 and TRBJ2-5, with no clear D. V lost 1 base to trimming and J lost 4 bases, with 7 bases between them. CDR3 length: 13 amino acids. Germline lookup yields CDR1 MGHRA and CDR2 YSYEKL. CDR3 residues: CASSQGGGETQYF. In DNA, the CDR3 is TGCGCCAGCAGCCAAGGAGGCGGAGAGACCCAGTACTTC.

The chain employs TRBV4-3 and TRBJ2-1, with TRBD2 identical over 8 bases. The germline V gene has CDR1 LGHNA and CDR2 YSLEER. This CDR3 region has 16 residues. The ends lost 3 bases at V and 4 bases at J; junction bases unmatched: 8. This chain's CDR3 is CASSQADAGGYNEQFF. CDR3 DNA sequence: TGCGCCAGCAGCCAGGCCGACGCGGGGGGTTACAATGAGCAGTTCTTC.

The chain combines TRBV12-5 with TRBJ2-2; D remains unclear. V lost 3 bases, J lost 0 bases, and 11 bases lay in between. The CDR3 has 16 amino acids. Germline values: CDR1 LGHNT, CDR2 FRNRAP. The CDR3 region is CASGFGAGTNTGELFF. DNA of the CDR3: TGTGCTAGTGGTTTCGGTGCAGGAACGAACACCGGGGAGCTGTTTTTT.